This T cell receptor (beta chain) was captured by sequencing in a study of Graves' ophthalmopathy and Graves' hyperthyroidism. Study-wide findings and caveats: Most expanded thyroid clonotypes above 0.001 frequency also appeared in blood. A 13-signature model separated ophthalmopathy from stable hyperthyroidism, 85% to 90% sensitivity, approximately 84% specificity.

TCR beta CDR3 regions were amplified from RNA transcripts. An opening RT-PCR round employed HTBI primers and preceded a second-round multiplex PCR. Each CDR3 protein is one row after TCRdb ran MiXCR on the multiplex PCR reads. The table includes about 380,000 distinct CDR3 sequences, approximately 15% detected once. This clonotype was seen at least ten times. The antigen remains undetermined. Germline values: CDR1 DFQATT, CDR2 SNEGSKA (reference sequence). The V end lost 2 bases, the J end lost 0 bases, and 13 bases lay between the germline ends. This CDR3 comprises 15 residues. Sequencing was carried out using peripheral blood. This TCR came from a woman aged 18-29 years with stable Graves' hyperthyroidism. This chain uses TRBV20-1 with TRBJ1-1, with D uncertain. The CDR3, as DNA: TGCAGTGCTAGAAAACTTGGACTGATGAACACTGAAGCTTTCTTT. This sequence encodes CSARKLGLMNTEAFF.